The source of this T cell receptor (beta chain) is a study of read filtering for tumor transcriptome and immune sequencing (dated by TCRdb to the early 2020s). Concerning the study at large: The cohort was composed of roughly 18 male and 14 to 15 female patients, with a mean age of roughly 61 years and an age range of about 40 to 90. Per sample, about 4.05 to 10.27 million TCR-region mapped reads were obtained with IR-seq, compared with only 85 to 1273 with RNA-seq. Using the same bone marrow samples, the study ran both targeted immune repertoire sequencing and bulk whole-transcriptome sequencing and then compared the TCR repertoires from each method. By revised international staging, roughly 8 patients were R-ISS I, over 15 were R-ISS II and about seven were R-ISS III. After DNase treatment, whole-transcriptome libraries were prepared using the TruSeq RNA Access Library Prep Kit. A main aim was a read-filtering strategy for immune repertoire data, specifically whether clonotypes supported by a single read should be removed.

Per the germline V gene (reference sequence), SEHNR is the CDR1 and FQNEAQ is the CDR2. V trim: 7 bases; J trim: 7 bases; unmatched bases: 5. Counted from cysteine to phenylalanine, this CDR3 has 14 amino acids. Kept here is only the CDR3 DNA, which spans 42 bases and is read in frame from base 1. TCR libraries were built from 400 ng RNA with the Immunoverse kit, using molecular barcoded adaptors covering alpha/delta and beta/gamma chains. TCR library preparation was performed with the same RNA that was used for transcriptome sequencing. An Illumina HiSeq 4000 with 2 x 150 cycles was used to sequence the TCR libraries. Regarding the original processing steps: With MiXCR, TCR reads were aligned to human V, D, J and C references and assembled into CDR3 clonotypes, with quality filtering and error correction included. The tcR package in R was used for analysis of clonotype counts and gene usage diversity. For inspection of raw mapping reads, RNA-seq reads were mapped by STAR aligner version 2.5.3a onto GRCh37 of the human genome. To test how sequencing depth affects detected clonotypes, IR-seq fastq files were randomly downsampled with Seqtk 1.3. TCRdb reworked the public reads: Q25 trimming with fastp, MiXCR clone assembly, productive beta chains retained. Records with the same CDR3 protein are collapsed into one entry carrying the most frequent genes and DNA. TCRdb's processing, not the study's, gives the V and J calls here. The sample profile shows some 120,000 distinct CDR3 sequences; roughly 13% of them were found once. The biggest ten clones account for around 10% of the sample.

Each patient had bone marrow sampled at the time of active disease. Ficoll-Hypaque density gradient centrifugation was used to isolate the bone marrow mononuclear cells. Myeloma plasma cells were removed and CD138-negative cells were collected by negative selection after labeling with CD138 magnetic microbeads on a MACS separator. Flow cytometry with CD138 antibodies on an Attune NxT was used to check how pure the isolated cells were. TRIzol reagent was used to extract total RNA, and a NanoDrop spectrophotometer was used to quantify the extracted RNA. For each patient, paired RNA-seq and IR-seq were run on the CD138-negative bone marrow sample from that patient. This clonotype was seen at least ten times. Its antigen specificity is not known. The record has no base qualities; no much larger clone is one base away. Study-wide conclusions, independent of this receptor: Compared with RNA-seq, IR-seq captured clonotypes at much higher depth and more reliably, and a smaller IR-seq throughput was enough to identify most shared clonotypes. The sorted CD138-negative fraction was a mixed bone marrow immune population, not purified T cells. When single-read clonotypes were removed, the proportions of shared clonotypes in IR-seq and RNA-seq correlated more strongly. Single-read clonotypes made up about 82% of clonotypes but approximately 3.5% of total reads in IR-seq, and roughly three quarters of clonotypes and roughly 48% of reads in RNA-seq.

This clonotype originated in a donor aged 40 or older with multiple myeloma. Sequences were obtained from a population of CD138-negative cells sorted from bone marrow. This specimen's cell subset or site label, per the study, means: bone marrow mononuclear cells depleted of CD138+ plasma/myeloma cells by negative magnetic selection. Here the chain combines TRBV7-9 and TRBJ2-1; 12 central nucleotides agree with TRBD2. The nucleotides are TGTGCCAGCAATCTAGCGGGAGGGCCAAATGAGCAGTTCTTC. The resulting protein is CASNLAGGPNEQFF.